This T cell receptor beta chain was retrieved from a study of breast tumors, draining lymph nodes, adjacent tissues. The V gene lost 0 bases and the J gene lost 7 bases, with 20 bases spanning the gap. The CDR3 length is 17 residues. Germline CDR1 reads SGDLS; CDR2 reads YYNGEE. Points from the study as a whole: Data fit most tumor T cells coming from lymph node, expanding in tumor. Tumor T cell lymph node origin was a supported hypothesis, not proven. Tumor repertoires ranked between lymph nodes and nontumor tissue in diversity, with V and J gene preferences.

One entry per CDR3 protein, called by TCRdb with MiXCR from the multiplex PCR reads. Among 150,000 to 200,000 distinct CDR3 sequences listed, around 33% were seen once. Breast cancer patients provided tissue from their axillary draining lymph nodes. This clonotype was detected ten times or more. Its specificity is unknown. This TCR was sampled from a female donor with breast cancer. Some clones in this sample may be carry-over from other donors' samples. The rearrangement uses TRBV9 and TRBJ2-1; possible D gene TRBD2, 5 bases. The sample was axillary lymph node tissue. CDR3 bases: TGTGCCAGCAGCGTAGAAATCGGGCTACCCCCGGGGAATGAGCAGTTCTTC. Residues: CASSVEIGLPPGNEQFF.